The sequence of this T cell receptor (beta chain) was determined in a study of STAT3 mutations in large granular lymphocyte leukemia. Study information: Roughly half the longitudinally sequenced T-LGLL patients had canonical STAT3 mutations. More than half of T-LGLL patients received immunosuppressive therapy.

Broader study findings: In 6 of 18 patients, new TCR clonotypes emerged after therapy. Every T-LGLL patient had at least one immunodominant TCRbeta clonotype.

This clone was counted once. Its antigen is still unknown. This table comes from immunoSEQ multiplex PCR, and its TCRdb copy is limited to in-frame clones, with some not included. The table lists about 9,300 clones, roughly 90% of them singletons, with roughly 80% in the top ten. Germline lookup yields CDR1 SGHTA and CDR2 FQGNSA. The germline V and J ends were trimmed by 5 bases and 3 bases, with 10 bases remaining between them. The CDR3 spans 14 residues. Sequenced: peripheral blood mononuclear cells. The V and J genes are TRBV7-2 and TRBJ2-2, with D perhaps assigned TRBD1 or TRBD2 (5 bases each). The receptor was derived from a man aged 80 or over with T-cell large granular lymphocyte leukemia. Some clones in this sample may be carry-over from other donors' samples. Written as DNA, the CDR3 is TGTGCCAGCAGCCCCGAGGGGTACACCGGGGAGCTGTTTTTT. Encoded protein: CASSPEGYTGELFF.